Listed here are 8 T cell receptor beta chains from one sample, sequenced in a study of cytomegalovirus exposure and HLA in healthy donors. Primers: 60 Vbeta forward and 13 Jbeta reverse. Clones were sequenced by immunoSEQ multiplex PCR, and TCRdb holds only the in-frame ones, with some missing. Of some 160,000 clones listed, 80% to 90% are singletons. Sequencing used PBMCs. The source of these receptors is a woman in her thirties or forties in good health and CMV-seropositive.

The CDR3 region has the DNA TGTGCCAGCAGCTCTACAGATACGCAGTATTTT. Protein: CASSSTDTQYF. The chain recombines TRBV7-6 with TRBJ2-3; D gene unclear. The ends were cut back, 4 bases at V and 3 bases at J, with 2 bases in the middle. The germline CDR1 and CDR2 sequences are SGHVS and FNYEAQ. This CDR3 comprises 11 residues. The complete variable domain, with remaining parts taken from reference TRBV7-6 and TRBJ2-3, reads GAGVSQSPRYKVTKRGQDVALRCDPISGHVSLYWYRQALGQGPEFLTYFNYEAQQDKSGLPNDRFSAERPEGSISTLTIQRTEQRDSAMYRCASSSTDTQYFGPGTRLTVL.

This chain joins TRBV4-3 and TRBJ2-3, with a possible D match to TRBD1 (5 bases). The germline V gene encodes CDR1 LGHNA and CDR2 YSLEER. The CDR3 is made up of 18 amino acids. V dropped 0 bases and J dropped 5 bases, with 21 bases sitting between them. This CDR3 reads CASSQDQTRAHQGDTQYF. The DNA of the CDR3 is TGCGCCAGCAGCCAAGATCAGACCAGAGCCCACCAGGGAGATACGCAGTATTTT.

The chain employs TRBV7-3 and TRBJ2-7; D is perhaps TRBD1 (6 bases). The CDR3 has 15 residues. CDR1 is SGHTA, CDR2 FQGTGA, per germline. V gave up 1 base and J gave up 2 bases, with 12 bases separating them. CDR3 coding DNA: TGTGCCAGCAGCTTAAGCCCCAGGGGTCCCTACGAGCAGTACTTC. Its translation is CASSLSPRGPYEQYF. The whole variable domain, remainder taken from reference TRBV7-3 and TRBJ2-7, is GAGVSQTPSNKVTEKGKYVELRCDPISGHTALYWYRQSLGQGPEFLIYFQGTGAADDSGLPNDRFFAVRPEGSVSTLKIQRTERGDSAVYLCASSLSPRGPYEQYFGPGTRLTVT.

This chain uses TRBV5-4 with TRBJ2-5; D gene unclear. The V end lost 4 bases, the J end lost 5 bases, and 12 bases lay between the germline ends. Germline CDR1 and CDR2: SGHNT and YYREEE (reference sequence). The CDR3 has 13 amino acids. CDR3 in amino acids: CASSARSPETQYF. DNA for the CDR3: TGTGCCAGCAGCGCCCGGAGCCCCGAGACCCAGTACTTC.

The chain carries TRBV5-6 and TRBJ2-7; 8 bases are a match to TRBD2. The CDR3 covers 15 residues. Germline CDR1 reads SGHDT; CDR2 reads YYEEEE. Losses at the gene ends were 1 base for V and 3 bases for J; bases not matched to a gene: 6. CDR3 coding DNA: TGTGCCAGCAGCTTGAGGGCTAGCGGGCTCTACGAGCAGTACTTC. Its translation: CASSLRASGLYEQYF.

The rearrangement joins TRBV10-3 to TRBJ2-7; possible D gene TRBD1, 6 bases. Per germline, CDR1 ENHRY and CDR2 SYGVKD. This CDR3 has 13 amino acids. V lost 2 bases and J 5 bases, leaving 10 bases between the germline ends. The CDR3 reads CAISETGYDEQYF. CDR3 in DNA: TGTGCCATCAGTGAGACAGGGTATGACGAGCAGTACTTC.

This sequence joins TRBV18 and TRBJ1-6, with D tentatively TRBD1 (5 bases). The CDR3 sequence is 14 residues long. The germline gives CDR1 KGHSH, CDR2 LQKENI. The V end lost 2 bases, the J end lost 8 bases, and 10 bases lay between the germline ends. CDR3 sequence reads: CASSPFQGDSPLHF. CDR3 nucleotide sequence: TGTGCCAGCTCACCATTTCAGGGCGATTCACCCCTCCACTTT.

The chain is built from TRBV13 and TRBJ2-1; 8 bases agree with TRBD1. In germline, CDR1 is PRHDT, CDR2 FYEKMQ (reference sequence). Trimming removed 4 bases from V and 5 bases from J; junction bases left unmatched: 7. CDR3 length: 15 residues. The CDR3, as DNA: TGTGCCAGCAGCTACACAGGGGGAAGCGACAATGAGCAGTTCTTC. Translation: CASSYTGGSDNEQFF.